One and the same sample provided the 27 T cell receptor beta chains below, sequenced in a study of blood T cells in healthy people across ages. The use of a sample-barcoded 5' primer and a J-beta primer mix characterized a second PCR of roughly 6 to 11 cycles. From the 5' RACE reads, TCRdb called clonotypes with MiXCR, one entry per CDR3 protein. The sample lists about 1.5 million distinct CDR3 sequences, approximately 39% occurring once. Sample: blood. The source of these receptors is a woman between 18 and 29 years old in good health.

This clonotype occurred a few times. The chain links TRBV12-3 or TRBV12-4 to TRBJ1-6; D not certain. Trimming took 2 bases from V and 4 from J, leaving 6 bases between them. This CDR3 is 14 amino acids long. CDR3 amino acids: CASSLRLYNSPLHF. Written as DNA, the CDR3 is TGTGCCAGCAGTTTACGCCTGTATAATTCACCCCTCCACTTT.

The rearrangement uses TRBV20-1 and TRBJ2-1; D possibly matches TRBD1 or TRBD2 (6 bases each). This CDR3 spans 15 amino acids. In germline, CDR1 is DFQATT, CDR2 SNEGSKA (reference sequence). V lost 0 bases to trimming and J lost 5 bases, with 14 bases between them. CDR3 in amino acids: CSAREALGGNNEQFF. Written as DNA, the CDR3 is TGCAGTGCTAGAGAAGCACTAGGGGGGAACAATGAGCAGTTCTTC.

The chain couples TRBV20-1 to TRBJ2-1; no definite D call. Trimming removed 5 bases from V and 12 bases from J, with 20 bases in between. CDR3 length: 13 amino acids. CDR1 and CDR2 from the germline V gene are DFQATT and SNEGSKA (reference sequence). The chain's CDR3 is CSAGRAKSPVQFF. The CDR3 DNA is TGCAGTGCTGGCCGGGCAAAGAGTCCGGTGCAGTTCTTC.

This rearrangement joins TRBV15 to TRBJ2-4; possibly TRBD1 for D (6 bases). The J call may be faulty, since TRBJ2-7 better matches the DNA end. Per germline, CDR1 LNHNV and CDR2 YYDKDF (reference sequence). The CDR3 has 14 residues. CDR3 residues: CATSTRDMRHEQYF. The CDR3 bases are TGTGCCACCAGCACCAGGGACATGAGGCACGAGCAGTACTTC.

The CDR3 here is CASSYSIPGLSNQPQHF. DNA of the CDR3: TGTGCCAGCAGTTACTCAATCCCGGGACTTAGCAATCAGCCCCAGCATTTT. The chain combines TRBV6-5 with TRBJ1-5; D is possibly TRBD1 (5 bases). The V end was cut by 0 bases, the J end by 0 bases, with 12 bases between. There are 17 residues in the CDR3. In germline, CDR1 is MNHEY, CDR2 SVGAGI.

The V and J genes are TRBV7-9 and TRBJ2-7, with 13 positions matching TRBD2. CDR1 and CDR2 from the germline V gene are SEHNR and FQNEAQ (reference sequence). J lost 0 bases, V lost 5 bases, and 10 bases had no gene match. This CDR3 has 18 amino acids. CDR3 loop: CASSPRTSGSFGSYEQYF. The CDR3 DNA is TGTGCCAGCAGCCCACGGACTAGCGGGAGTTTCGGCTCCTACGAGCAGTACTTC.

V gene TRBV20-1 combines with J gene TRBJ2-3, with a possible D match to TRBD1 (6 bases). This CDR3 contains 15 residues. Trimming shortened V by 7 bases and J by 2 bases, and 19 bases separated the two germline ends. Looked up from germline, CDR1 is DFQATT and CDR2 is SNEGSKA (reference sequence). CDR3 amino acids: CSVDSVGQNTDTQYF. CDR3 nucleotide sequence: TGCAGTGTCGACTCCGTCGGACAGAACACAGATACGCAGTATTTT.

CDR3 protein: CASSVGARIYEQYF. The CDR3 DNA is TGTGCCAGCAGTGTAGGGGCGCGAATCTACGAGCAGTACTTC. This chain uses TRBV27 with TRBJ2-7; weak D call: TRBD1 (5 bases). V gave up 5 bases and J gave up 3 bases, with 14 bases separating them. The CDR3 loop spans 14 amino acids. Germline CDR1 and CDR2: MNHEY and SMNVEV (reference sequence).

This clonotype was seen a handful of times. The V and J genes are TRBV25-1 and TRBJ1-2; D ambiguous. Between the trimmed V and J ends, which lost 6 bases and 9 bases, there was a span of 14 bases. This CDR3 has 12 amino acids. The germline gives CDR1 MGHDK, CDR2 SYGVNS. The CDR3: CASRFDSRSYTF. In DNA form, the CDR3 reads TGTGCCAGCAGATTCGACTCCCGGAGCTACACCTTC.

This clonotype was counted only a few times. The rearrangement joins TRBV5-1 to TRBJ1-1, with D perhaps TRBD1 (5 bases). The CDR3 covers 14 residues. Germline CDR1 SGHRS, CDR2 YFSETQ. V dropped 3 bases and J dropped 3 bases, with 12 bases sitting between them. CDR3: CASSSSRVDTEAFF. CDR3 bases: TGCGCCAGCAGCTCATCCAGGGTAGACACTGAAGCTTTCTTT.

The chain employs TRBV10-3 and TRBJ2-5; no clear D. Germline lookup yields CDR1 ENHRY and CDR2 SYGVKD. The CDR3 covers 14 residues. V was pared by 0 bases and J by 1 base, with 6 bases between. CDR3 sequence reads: CAISESVSQETQYF. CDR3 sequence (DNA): TGTGCCATCAGTGAGTCAGTTAGCCAAGAGACCCAGTACTTC.

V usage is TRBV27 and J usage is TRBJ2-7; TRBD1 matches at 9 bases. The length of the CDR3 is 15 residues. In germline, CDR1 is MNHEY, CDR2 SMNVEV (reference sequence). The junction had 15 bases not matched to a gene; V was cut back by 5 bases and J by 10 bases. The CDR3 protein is CASSPRPGQGLLQYF. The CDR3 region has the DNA TGTGCCAGCAGTCCCCGACCGGGACAGGGACTACTTCAGTACTTC.

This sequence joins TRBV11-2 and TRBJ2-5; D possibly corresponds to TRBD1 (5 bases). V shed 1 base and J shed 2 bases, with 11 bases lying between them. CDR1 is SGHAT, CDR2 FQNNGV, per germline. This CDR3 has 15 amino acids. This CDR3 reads CASSLGQGQQETQYF. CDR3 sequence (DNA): TGTGCCAGCAGCTTAGGGCAGGGTCAGCAAGAGACCCAGTACTTC.

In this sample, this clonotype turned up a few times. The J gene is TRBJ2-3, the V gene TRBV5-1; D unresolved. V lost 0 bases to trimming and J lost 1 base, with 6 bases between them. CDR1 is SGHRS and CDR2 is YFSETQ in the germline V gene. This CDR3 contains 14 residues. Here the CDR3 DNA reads TGCGCCAGCAGCTTGGAGTTCGGCACAGATACGCAGTATTTT. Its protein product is CASSLEFGTDTQYF.

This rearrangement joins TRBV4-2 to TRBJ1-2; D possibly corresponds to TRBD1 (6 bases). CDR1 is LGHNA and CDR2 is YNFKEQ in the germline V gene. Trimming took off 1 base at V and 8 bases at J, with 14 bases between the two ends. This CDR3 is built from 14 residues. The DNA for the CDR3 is TGTGCCAGCAGCCAAGGCTTCCACAGGGAGGGCTACACCTTC. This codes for CASSQGFHREGYTF.

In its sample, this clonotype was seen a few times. DNA of the CDR3: TGTGCCAGTCGACCCACTCCGGAGACCCAGTACTTC. Protein sequence: CASRPTPETQYF. This chain uses TRBV7-9 with TRBJ2-5; no reliable D call. Germline V gene sequence: CDR1 SEHNR, CDR2 FQNEAQ (reference sequence). This CDR3 is 12 amino acids long. V dropped 9 bases and J dropped 5 bases, with 13 bases sitting between them.

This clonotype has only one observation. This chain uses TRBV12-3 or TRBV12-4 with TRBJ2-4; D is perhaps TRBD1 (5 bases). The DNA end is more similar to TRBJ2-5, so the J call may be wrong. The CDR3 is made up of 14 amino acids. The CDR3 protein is CASSLDRTGETQYF. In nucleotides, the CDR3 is TGTGCCAGCAGTTTAGACAGGACCGGGGAGACCCAGTACTTC.

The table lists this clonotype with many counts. CDR3 nucleotides: TGCGCCAGCAGCCTGTTTCAGGGTAGCTCCTATAATTCACCCCTCCACTTT. It codes for CASSLFQGSSYNSPLHF. The chain employs TRBV4-1 and TRBJ1-6; the D gene is possibly TRBD1 (5 bases). CDR1 is MGHRA, CDR2 YSYEKL, per germline. V lost 4 bases and J 0 bases, leaving 13 bases between the germline ends. This CDR3 region has 17 residues.

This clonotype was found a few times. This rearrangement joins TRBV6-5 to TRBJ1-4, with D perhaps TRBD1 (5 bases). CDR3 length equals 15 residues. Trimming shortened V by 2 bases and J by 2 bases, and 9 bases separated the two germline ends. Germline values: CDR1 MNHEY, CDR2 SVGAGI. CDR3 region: CASSYDSSTNEKLFF. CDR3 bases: TGTGCCAGCAGTTACGACAGTAGTACTAATGAAAAACTGTTTTTT.

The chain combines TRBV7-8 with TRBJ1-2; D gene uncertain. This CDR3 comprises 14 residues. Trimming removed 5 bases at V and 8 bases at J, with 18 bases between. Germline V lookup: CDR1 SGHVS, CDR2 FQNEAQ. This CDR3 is CASSTEGRPRGYTF. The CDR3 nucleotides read TGTGCCAGCAGCACCGAAGGACGGCCGCGGGGCTACACCTTC. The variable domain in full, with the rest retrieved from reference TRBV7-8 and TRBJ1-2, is GAGVSQSPRYKVAKRGQDVALRCDPISGHVSLFWYQQALGQGPEFLTYFQNEAQLDKSGLPSDRFFAERPEGSVSTLKIQRTQQEDSAVYLCASSTEGRPRGYTFGSGTRLTVV.

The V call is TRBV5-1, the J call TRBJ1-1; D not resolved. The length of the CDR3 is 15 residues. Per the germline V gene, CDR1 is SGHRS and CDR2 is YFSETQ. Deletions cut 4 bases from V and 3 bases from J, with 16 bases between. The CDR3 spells CASSPRVQLDTEAFF. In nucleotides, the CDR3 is TGCGCCAGCAGCCCCCGCGTGCAGTTGGACACTGAAGCTTTCTTT.

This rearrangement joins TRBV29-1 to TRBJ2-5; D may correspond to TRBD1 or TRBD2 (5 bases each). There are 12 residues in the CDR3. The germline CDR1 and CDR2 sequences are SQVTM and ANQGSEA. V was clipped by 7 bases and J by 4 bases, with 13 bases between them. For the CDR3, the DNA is TGCAGCGCGGGGCAGGAGAGAGAGACCCAGTACTTC. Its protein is CSAGQERETQYF.

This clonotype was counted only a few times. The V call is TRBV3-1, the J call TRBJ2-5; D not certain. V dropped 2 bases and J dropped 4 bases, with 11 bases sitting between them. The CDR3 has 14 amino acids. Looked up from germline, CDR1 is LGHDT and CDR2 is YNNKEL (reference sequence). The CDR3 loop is CASSQFVGSETQYF. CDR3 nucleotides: TGTGCCAGCAGCCAATTTGTGGGATCAGAGACCCAGTACTTC.

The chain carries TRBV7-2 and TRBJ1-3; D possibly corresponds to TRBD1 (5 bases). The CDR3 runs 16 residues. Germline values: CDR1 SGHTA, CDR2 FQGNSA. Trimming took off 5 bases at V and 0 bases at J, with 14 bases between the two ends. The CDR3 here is CASSPRETYSGNTIYF. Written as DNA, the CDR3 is TGTGCCAGCAGCCCCAGGGAGACTTACTCTGGAAACACCATATATTTT.

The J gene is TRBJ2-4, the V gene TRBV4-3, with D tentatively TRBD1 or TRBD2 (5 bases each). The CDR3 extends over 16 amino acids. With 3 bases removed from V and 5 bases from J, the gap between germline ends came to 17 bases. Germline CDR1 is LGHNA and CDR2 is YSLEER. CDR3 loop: CASSHGRPMGENIQYF. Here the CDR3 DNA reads TGCGCCAGCAGCCATGGCCGCCCGATGGGGGAAAACATTCAGTACTTC.

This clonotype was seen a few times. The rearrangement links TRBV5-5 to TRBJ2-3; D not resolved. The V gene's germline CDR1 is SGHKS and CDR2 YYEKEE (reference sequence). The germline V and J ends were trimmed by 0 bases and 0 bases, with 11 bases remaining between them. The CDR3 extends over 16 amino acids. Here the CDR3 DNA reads TGTGCCAGCAGCTTGGGGGCAGACTGGAGCACAGATACGCAGTATTTT. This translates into CASSLGADWSTDTQYF.

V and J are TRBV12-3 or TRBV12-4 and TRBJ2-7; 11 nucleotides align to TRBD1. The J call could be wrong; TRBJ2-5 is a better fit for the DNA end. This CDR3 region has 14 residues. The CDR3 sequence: CASSWTGGWETQYF. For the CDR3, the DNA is TGTGCCAGCAGTTGGACAGGGGGCTGGGAGACCCAGTACTTC.